Listed below are T cell receptor beta chains from one sample, sequenced in a study of shared clonotypes between healthy human individuals. Repertoires were generated with immunoSEQ multiplex PCR, while TCRdb's copy carries only in-frame clones and drops some. The sample shows hundreds of thousands of clones, about 95% of them seen only once. Sequencing was done on a sample of naive CD8+ T cells sorted from blood. The receptor set was obtained from a woman in her twenties or thirties in good health. CDR3s include the opening cysteine and the closing phenylalanine or tryptophan. A D gene is named only where the DNA matches it firmly. Only part of the rows carry a size: once, few, many, or a class if the clone is expanded.

cdr3_aa | cdr3_nt | v_call | d_call | clone_size | j_call
CASSLTSGRFYEQYF | TGTGCCAGCAGTCTCACTAGCGGGAGGTTCTACGAGCAGTACTTC | TRBV27 | TRBD2 | . | TRBJ2-7
CASSQDGADKAFF | TGCGCCAGCAGCCAAGATGGGGCGGATAAAGCTTTCTTT | TRBV4-1 | . | . | TRBJ1-1
CATSKVASGELFF | TGTGCCACCAGCAAGGTCGCAAGCGGGGAGCTGTTTTTT | TRBV15 | . | . | TRBJ2-2
CATGVGQLDYTF | TGTGCCACCGGGGTGGGCCAGCTCGACTACACCTTC | TRBV6-1 | . | . | TRBJ1-2
CASSYGTGWTGELFF | TGTGCCAGCAGTTACGGGACAGGGTGGACCGGGGAGCTGTTTTTT | TRBV6-5 | TRBD1 | . | TRBJ2-2
CASSYRGRGKDNEKLFF | TGTGCCAGCAGTTACAGGGGGCGTGGAAAAGATAATGAAAAACTGTTTTTT | TRBV27 | TRBD1 | . | TRBJ1-4
CASSLEREQFF | TGTGCCAGCAGCTTAGAGCGGGAGCAGTTCTTC | TRBV5-6 | . | . | TRBJ2-1
CASNQDRESVESPLHF | TGTGCCAGCAACCAGGACAGGGAGAGTGTAGAATCACCCCTCCACTTT | TRBV2 | TRBD1 | . | TRBJ1-6
CASRTPGLAGGELFF | TGTGCCAGCAGAACTCCGGGACTAGCTGGGGGGGAGCTGTTTTTT | TRBV28 | TRBD2 | once | TRBJ2-2
CASRARSGEQFF | TGTGCCAGCAGGGCCCGGTCCGGTGAGCAGTTCTTC | TRBV2 | . | once | TRBJ2-1
CASSQNRTDQYQETQYF | TGTGCCAGCAGCCAAAATCGGACCGATCAATACCAAGAGACCCAGTACTTC | TRBV14 | . | . | TRBJ2-5
CSVEGLSYEQYF | TGCAGCGTAGAAGGGCTTTCCTACGAGCAGTACTTC | TRBV29-1 | . | . | TRBJ2-7
CAWSVISVTDTQYF | TGTGCCTGGAGTGTCATTAGCGTCACAGATACGCAGTATTTT | TRBV30 | . | . | TRBJ2-3
CASSVESLDEKLFF | TGTGCCAGCAGCGTAGAAAGTTTGGATGAAAAACTGTTTTTT | TRBV9 | . | . | TRBJ1-4
CASSQGGSTEAFF | TGCGCCAGCAGCCAAGGAGGGAGCACTGAAGCTTTCTTT | TRBV4-1 | . | . | TRBJ1-1
CASSLDFYNEQFF | TGTGCCAGCAGTCTTGACTTTTACAATGAGCAGTTCTTC | TRBV27 | . | . | TRBJ2-1
CASSQGPNTEAFF | TGTGCCAGCAGTCAGGGCCCGAACACTGAAGCTTTCTTT | TRBV7-8 | . | . | TRBJ1-1
CASSLSGDYEQYF | TGCGCCAGCAGCTTGTCGGGGGACTACGAGCAGTACTTC | TRBV5-1 | . | . | TRBJ2-7
CASSPWGASNQPQHF | TGTGCCAGCAGCCCGTGGGGGGCCAGCAATCAGCCCCAGCATTTT | TRBV5-6 | . | once | TRBJ1-5
CASSLGTASYNEQFF | TGTGCCAGCAGTCTAGGGACAGCTTCCTACAATGAGCAGTTCTTC | TRBV27 | TRBD1 | . | TRBJ2-1
CATTGTYEQYF | TGCGCCACGACAGGGACCTACGAGCAGTACTTC | TRBV10-2 | TRBD1 | . | TRBJ2-7
CASSPGVDATGANVLTF | TGTGCCAGCTCACCTGGGGTCGATGCTACCGGGGCCAACGTCCTGACTTTC | TRBV18 | . | . | TRBJ2-6
CASSFSGAGEAFF | TGTGCCAGCAGTTTTTCGGGGGCCGGCGAAGCTTTCTTT | TRBV27 | . | once | TRBJ1-1
CASSGGERGASNQPQHF | TGTGCCAGCAGTGGGGGGGAGAGGGGCGCGAGCAATCAGCCCCAGCATTTT | TRBV28 | . | once | TRBJ1-5
CASRDRGQYEQYF | TGTGCCAGCAGGGACAGGGGGCAATACGAGCAGTACTTC | TRBV6-1 | TRBD1 | . | TRBJ2-7
CASSQQDPNTEAFF | TGTGCCAGCAGCCAGCAGGACCCAAACACTGAAGCTTTCTTT | TRBV4-2 | . | . | TRBJ1-1
CASSLTYQITYEQYF | TGTGCCAGCAGCTTGACGTACCAAATCACCTACGAGCAGTACTTC | TRBV5-6 | . | . | TRBJ2-7
CASSGPLAIYEQYF | TGTGCCAGCAGCGGACCACTAGCAATCTACGAGCAGTACTTC | TRBV7-9 | . | . | TRBJ2-7
CASSQDRQGNQPQHF | TGCGCCAGCAGCCAAGATAGGCAGGGTAATCAGCCCCAGCATTTT | TRBV4-1 | . | . | TRBJ1-5
CASSMLGTSYEQYF | TGTGCCAGCAGTATGCTCGGGACTTCCTACGAGCAGTACTTC | TRBV6-5 | . | . | TRBJ2-7